This TCR beta chain was captured by sequencing in a study of T cells in Graves' hyperthyroidism and ophthalmopathy. Many counts were recorded for this clonotype. Its specificity is unknown. Study-wide results and limits: The model's output predicted ophthalmopathy at a median of roughly seven months prior to onset.

TCR beta CDR3 regions were amplified from RNA transcripts. The TCR CDR3 first-round RT-PCR relied on the HTBI primer set. TCRdb recomputed calls from the multiplex PCR reads with MiXCR, one row per CDR3 protein. The sample lists about 270,000 distinct CDR3 sequences, approximately 23% occurring once. The CDR3 is 15 residues long. V was cut by 2 bases and J by 4 bases, with 12 bases left in between. Germline-derived CDR1 and CDR2 are MNHEY and SVGAGI. The gene calls are TRBV6-5 and TRBJ1-5, with TRBD1 as a possible D gene (6 bases). The TCR originated in a woman between 40 and 55 years old with Graves' ophthalmopathy. The specimen was blood. The CDR3 region is CASSYGQTSNQPQHF. The CDR3 nucleotides read TGTGCCAGCAGTTACGGACAGACCTCTAATCAGCCCCAGCATTTT.